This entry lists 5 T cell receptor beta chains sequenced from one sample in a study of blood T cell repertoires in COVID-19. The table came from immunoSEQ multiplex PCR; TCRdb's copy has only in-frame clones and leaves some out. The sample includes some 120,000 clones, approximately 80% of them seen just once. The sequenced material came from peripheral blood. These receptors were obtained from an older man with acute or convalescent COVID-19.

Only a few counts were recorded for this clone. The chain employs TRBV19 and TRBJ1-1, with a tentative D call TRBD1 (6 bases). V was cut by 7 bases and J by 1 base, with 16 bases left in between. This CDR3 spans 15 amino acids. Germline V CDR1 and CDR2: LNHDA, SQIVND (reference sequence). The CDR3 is CASILGAGQNTEAFF. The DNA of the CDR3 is TGTGCCAGTATCCTGGGGGCAGGGCAGAACACTGAAGCTTTCTTT.

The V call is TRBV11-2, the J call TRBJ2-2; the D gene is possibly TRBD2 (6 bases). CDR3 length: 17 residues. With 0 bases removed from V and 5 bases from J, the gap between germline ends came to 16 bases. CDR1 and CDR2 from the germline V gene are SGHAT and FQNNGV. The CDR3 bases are TGTGCCAGCAGCTTAGAACCCCCGGGACTTCATACCGGGGAGCTGTTTTTT. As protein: CASSLEPPGLHTGELFF.

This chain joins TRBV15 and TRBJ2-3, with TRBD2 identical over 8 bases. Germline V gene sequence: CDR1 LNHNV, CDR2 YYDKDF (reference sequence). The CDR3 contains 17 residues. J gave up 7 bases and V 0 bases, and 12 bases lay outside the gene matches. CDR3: CATSRDKARASGHTQYF. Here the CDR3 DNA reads TGTGCCACCAGCAGAGATAAAGCGAGGGCTAGCGGGCATACGCAGTATTTT.

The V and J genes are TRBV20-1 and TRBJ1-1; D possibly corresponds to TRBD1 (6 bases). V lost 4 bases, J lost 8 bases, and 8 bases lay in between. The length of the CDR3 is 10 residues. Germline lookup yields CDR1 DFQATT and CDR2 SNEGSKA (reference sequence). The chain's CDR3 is CSANRAEAFF. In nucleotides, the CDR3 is TGCAGTGCTAACAGGGCGGAAGCTTTCTTT.

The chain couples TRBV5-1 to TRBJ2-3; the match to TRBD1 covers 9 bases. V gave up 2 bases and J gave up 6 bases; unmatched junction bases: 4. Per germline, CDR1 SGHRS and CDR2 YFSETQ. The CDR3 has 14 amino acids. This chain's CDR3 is CASSFSGQGDTQYF. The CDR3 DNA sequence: TGCGCCAGCAGCTTCTCGGGACAGGGTGATACGCAGTATTTT.